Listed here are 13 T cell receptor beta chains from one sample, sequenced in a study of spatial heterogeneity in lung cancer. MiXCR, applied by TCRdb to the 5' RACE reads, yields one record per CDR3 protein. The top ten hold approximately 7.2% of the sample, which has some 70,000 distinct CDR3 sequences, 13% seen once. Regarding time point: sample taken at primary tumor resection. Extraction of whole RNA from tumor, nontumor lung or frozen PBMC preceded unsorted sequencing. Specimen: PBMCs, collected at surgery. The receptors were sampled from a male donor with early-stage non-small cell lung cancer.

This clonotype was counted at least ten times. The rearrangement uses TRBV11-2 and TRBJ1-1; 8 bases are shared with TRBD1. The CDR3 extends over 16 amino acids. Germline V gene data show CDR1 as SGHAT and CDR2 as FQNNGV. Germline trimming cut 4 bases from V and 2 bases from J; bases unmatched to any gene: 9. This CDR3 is CASSSLGQATNTEAFF. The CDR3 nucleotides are TGTGCCAGCAGCTCTTTGGGACAGGCCACTAACACTGAAGCTTTCTTT.

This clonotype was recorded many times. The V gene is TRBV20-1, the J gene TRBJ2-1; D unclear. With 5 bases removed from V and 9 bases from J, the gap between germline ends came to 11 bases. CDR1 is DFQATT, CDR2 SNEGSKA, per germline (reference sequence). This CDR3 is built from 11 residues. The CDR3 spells CSAEFIPEQFF. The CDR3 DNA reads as TGCAGTGCTGAATTTATCCCTGAGCAGTTCTTC.

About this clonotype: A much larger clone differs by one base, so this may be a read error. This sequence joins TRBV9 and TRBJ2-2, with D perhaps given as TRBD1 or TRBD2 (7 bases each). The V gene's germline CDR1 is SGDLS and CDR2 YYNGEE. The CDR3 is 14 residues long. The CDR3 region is CASSPGTASGKLFF. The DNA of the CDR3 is TGTGCCAGCAGCCCTGGGACAGCAAGCGGGAAGCTGTTTTTT.

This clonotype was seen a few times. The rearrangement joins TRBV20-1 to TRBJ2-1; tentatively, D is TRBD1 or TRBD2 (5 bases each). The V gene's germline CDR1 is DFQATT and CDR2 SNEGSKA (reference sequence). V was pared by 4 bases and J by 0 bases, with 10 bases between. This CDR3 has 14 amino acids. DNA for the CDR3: TGCAGTGCTAACCCCGGGACCTCCTACAATGAGCAGTTCTTC. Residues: CSANPGTSYNEQFF.

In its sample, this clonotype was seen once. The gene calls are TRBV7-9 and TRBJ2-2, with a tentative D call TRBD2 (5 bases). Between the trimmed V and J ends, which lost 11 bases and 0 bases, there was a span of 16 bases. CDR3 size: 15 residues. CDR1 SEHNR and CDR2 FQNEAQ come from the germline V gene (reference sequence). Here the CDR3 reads CAGSRRGTNTGELFF. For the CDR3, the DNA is TGTGCCGGAAGTAGGAGAGGGACGAACACCGGGGAGCTGTTTTTT.

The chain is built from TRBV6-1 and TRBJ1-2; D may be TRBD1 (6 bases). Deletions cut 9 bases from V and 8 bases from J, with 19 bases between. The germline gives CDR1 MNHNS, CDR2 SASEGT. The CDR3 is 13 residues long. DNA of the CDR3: TGTGCCAGTCGCGGGACATCCAGCTGGGGCTACACCTTC. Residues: CASRGTSSWGYTF.

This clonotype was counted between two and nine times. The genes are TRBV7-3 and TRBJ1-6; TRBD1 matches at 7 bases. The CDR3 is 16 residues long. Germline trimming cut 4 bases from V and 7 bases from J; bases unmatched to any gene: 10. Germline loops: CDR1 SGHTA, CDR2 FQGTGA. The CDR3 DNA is TGTGCCAGCAGCTCGACAGGGAGGTTGGGGAATTCACCCCTCCACTTT. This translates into CASSSTGRLGNSPLHF.

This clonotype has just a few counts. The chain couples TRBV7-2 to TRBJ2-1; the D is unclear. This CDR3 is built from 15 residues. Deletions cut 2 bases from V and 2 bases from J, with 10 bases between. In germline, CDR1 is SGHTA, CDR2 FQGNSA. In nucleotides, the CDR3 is TGTGCCAGCAGCTTACTCCCGGGCGCCTACAATGAGCAGTTCTTC. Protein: CASSLLPGAYNEQFF.

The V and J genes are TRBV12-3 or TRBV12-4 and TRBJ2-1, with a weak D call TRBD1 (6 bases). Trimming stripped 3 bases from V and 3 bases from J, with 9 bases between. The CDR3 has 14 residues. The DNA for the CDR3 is TGTGCCAGCAGTTTCGACAGGAGCTACAATGAGCAGTTCTTC. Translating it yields CASSFDRSYNEQFF.

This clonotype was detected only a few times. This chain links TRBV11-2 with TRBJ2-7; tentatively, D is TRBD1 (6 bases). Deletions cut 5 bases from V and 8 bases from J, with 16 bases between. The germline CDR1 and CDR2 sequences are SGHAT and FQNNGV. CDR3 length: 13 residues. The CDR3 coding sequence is TGTGCCAGCAGCACTGGACAGTCTGAAAAGCAGTACTTC. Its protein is CASSTGQSEKQYF.

CDR3 sequence reads: CASRETSGSYNEQFF. CDR3 DNA sequence: TGTGCCAGCAGAGAGACTAGCGGTTCCTACAATGAGCAGTTCTTC. The chain carries TRBV7-2 and TRBJ2-1; 9 bases align to TRBD2. CDR1 SGHTA and CDR2 FQGNSA come from the germline V gene. This CDR3 comprises 15 residues. The J segment lost 1 base and the V segment lost 6 bases, leaving 4 bases of the junction unmatched.

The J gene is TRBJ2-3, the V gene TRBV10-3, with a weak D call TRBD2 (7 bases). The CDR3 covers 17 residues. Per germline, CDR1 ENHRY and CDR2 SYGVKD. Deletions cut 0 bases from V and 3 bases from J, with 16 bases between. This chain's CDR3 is CAISESGGGGWTDTQYF. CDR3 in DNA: TGTGCCATCAGTGAGTCTGGGGGCGGGGGATGGACAGATACGCAGTATTTT.

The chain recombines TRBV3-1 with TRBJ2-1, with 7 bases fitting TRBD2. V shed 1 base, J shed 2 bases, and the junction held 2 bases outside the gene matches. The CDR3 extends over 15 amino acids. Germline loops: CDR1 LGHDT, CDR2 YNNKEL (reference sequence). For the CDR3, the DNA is TGTGCCAGCAGCCAAGGAGGACTAGCCTACAATGAGCAGTTCTTC. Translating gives CASSQGGLAYNEQFF.